The rows below give T cell receptor beta chains drawn from one sample of a study of identical twins. One entry per CDR3 protein, called by TCRdb with MiXCR from the 5' RACE reads. The table records 310,000 or so distinct CDR3 sequences, just under 9.5% of them present only once. The data were also submitted as part of a second study, on yellow fever vaccine responses in identical twins.

Sequencing was carried out using CD8+ T cells sorted from blood. Every receptor here comes from a woman aged 18-29 years in good health. CDR3s include the opening cysteine and the closing phenylalanine or tryptophan. D genes are given only for firm matches. Part of the rows lack a size; the others show once, few, many or a class for expanded clones.

CASSQDWGASGIEVLGTQYF,TGCGCCAGCAGCCAAGACTGGGGTGCTAGCGGGATTGAGGTTCTCGGGACCCAGTACTTC,TRBJ2-5,TRBV4-3,many,20,TRBD2
CASIPSGGWDTGELFF,TGTGCCAGCATCCCATCAGGGGGCTGGGACACCGGGGAGCTGTTTTTT,TRBJ2-2,TRBV7-9,many,16,TRBD1
CASSYSSTLWLVDNEQFF,TGTGCCAGCAGTTACTCGTCGACTCTCTGGTTAGTCGACAATGAGCAGTTCTTC,TRBJ2-1,TRBV6-2/TRBV6-3,many,18,-
CATSRGSDRGQVEQYF,TGTGCCACCAGCAGAGGTTCGGACAGGGGGCAAGTTGAGCAGTACTTC,TRBJ2-7,TRBV15,-,16,TRBD1
CASSESGPADEQFF,TGCGCCAGCAGTGAGTCGGGACCTGCGGATGAGCAGTTCTTC,TRBJ2-1,TRBV10-2,few,14,-
CAISWDRSNTGELFF,TGTGCCATCAGTTGGGACAGATCGAACACCGGGGAGCTGTTTTTT,TRBJ2-2,TRBV10-3,few,15,TRBD1
CASSSGTVFATQYF,TGTGCCAGCAGCTCCGGGACAGTTTTCGCGACCCAGTACTTC,TRBJ2-5,TRBV7-8,many,14,TRBD1
CASSSWTGVSGANVLTF,TGTGCCAGCAGTTCATGGACAGGGGTATCTGGGGCCAACGTCCTGACTTTC,TRBJ2-6,TRBV28,few,17,TRBD1
CASSLSGVNEQFF,TGTGCCAGCAGCCTTTCCGGAGTCAATGAGCAGTTCTTC,TRBJ2-1,TRBV27,-,13,-
CASSEGAGANVLTF,TGTGCCAGCAGTGAGGGGGCTGGGGCCAACGTCCTGACTTTC,TRBJ2-6,TRBV6-4,many,14,-
CAIKVGQAPDTQYF,TGTGCCATCAAGGTGGGACAGGCCCCAGATACGCAGTATTTT,TRBJ2-3,TRBV7-9,-,14,TRBD1
CASSYGLNNEQFF,TGTGCCAGCAGTTACGGTTTAAACAATGAGCAGTTCTTC,TRBJ2-1,TRBV6-6,-,13,-
CATSDLVKEGTGELFF,TGTGCCACCAGTGATTTAGTAAAGGAGGGGACCGGGGAGCTGTTTTTT,TRBJ2-2,TRBV24-1,many,16,-
CASSRTGRDTQYF,TGTGCCAGCAGCCGGACAGGCCGTGACACCCAGTACTTC,TRBJ2-5,TRBV27,many,13,TRBD1
CASRGLAGFAETQYF,TGTGCCAGCAGGGGATTAGCGGGGTTCGCAGAGACCCAGTACTTC,TRBJ2-5,TRBV3-1,few,15,TRBD2
CASSPTPLATDTQYF,TGTGCCAGCAGCCCGACCCCCCTAGCCACAGATACGCAGTATTTT,TRBJ2-3,TRBV11-2,-,15,-
CASSVGRFYNEQFF,TGTGCCAGCAGCGTGGGCAGATTTTACAATGAGCAGTTCTTC,TRBJ2-1,TRBV9,few,14,-
CASSLNLGRAADTQYF,TGCGCCAGCAGCCTAAACCTCGGCCGAGCCGCAGATACGCAGTATTTT,TRBJ2-3,TRBV4-1,-,16,-
CASSRTSGGAEETQYF,TGTGCCAGCAGTCGGACTAGCGGGGGGGCCGAGGAGACCCAGTACTTC,TRBJ2-5,TRBV2,few,16,TRBD2
CSAHTGQGRYEQYF,TGCAGTGCCCATACGGGACAGGGGCGCTACGAGCAGTACTTC,TRBJ2-7,TRBV20-1,few,14,TRBD1
CASSQEGLGAEDSGANVLTF,TGCGCCAGCAGCCAAGAGGGGTTAGGGGCGGAAGACTCTGGGGCCAACGTCCTGACTTTC,TRBJ2-6,TRBV4-3,many,20,-
CASSLSGAAGELFF,TGTGCCAGCAGTTTATCGGGGGCCGCCGGGGAGCTGTTTTTT,TRBJ2-2,TRBV27,many,14,-